What follows are 14 T cell receptor beta chains derived from one specimen sequenced in a study of blood T cells in healthy people across ages. Primers used in a second PCR of roughly 7 to 11 cycles were a sample-barcoded 5' primer and a J-beta primer mix. TCRdb analysed the 5' RACE reads with MiXCR anew, one entry per CDR3 protein. The sample holds around 1,500,000 distinct CDR3 sequences, roughly 40% seen once. Sequenced: blood. The receptors shown here come from a woman between 18 and 29 years old in good health.

The chain combines TRBV29-1 with TRBJ1-2; D remains ambiguous. Germline-derived CDR1 and CDR2 are SQVTM and ANQGSEA. V was clipped by 4 bases and J by 5 bases, with 17 bases between them. The CDR3 consists of 14 residues. DNA for the CDR3: TGCAGCGTTGGAGCTTCGATGGGGTTATATGGCTACACCTTC. It encodes CSVGASMGLYGYTF.

This rearrangement joins TRBV5-6 to TRBJ2-7; unclear D gene. Trimming took off 4 bases at V and 5 bases at J, with 13 bases between the two ends. CDR1 and CDR2 (germline): SGHDT, YYEEEE. This CDR3 is 13 amino acids long. The CDR3 region is CASSPRRRNEQYF. For the CDR3, the DNA is TGTGCCAGCAGCCCCCGTCGTCGGAACGAGCAGTACTTC.

V gene TRBV7-9 combines with J gene TRBJ2-7; D is ambiguous. V dropped 0 bases and J dropped 4 bases, with 13 bases sitting between them. This CDR3 contains 15 residues. Germline V gene data show CDR1 as SEHNR and CDR2 as FQNEAQ (reference sequence). CDR3 amino acids: CASSLAGSLSYEQYF. The CDR3 DNA follows: TGTGCCAGCAGCTTAGCCGGGTCCTTATCTTACGAGCAGTACTTC.

The chain links TRBV20-1 to TRBJ2-7; a possible D gene is TRBD1 (6 bases). The CDR3 loop spans 14 amino acids. Germline-derived CDR1 and CDR2 are DFQATT and SNEGSKA (reference sequence). V was shortened by 3 bases and J by 4 bases, with 16 bases between the two germline ends. The CDR3 nucleotides are TGCAGTGCTAGGTGGGGACCTACAGGGTACGAGCAGTACTTC. Translated, it gives CSARWGPTGYEQYF.

The chain combines TRBV5-6 with TRBJ2-1, with unresolved D. The CDR3 extends over 12 amino acids. The V end was cut by 1 base, the J end by 8 bases, with 7 bases between. CDR1 and CDR2 from the germline V gene are SGHDT and YYEEEE. CDR3 sequence: CASSLNPDEQFF. DNA of the CDR3: TGTGCCAGCAGCTTGAATCCAGATGAGCAGTTCTTC. Using reference TRBV5-6 and TRBJ2-1 for the parts outside the CDR3, the full variable domain is DAGVTQSPTHLIKTRGQQVTLRCSPKSGHDTVSWYQQALGQGPQFIFQYYEEEERQRGNFPDRFSGHQFPNYSSELNVNALLLGDSALYLCASSLNPDEQFFGPGTRLTVL.

This chain connects TRBV12-3 or TRBV12-4 to TRBJ2-5; the D gene is possibly TRBD1 (6 bases). V was clipped by 6 bases and J by 11 bases, with 22 bases between them. The CDR3 consists of 14 residues. The CDR3 nucleotides are TGTGCCAGCAGGGGACAAGGACTCCCCTATGAGCAGTACTTC. Protein product: CASRGQGLPYEQYF.

A note on this clonotype: Compared with germline, one end of the junction differs, possibly owing to a read error. This rearrangement joins TRBV7-8 to TRBJ2-1; D gene ambiguous. This CDR3 is built from 12 residues. Germline loops: CDR1 SGHVS, CDR2 FQNEAQ. CDR3 protein: CASSLDGNGQFF. The CDR3 DNA reads as TGTGCCAGCAGCTTAGACGGCAATGGGCAGTTCTTC.

This clonotype has a handful of counts. This chain uses TRBV12-3 or TRBV12-4 with TRBJ2-1; 11 bases are shared with TRBD2. J lost 8 bases, V lost 2 bases, and 11 bases had no gene match. This CDR3 is 17 amino acids long. The CDR3 reads CASSLFPVAGGPDEQFF. The CDR3 DNA reads TGTGCCAGCAGTTTATTCCCTGTAGCGGGAGGGCCCGATGAGCAGTTCTTC.

V usage is TRBV12-3 or TRBV12-4 and J usage is TRBJ1-2; 7 nucleotides match TRBD1. Unmatched junction bases numbered 7, after V lost 5 bases and J lost 4 bases. This CDR3 has 14 residues. The DNA of the CDR3 is TGTGCCAGCAGTAGCCAGGGGGACGTCTATGGCTACACCTTC. Protein product: CASSSQGDVYGYTF.

Remarks on this clonotype: This may be a read error: a much more frequent sequence differs by one nucleotide. This sequence joins TRBV28 and TRBJ2-5; 12 bases align to TRBD2. The CDR3 has 17 amino acids. The germline V gene encodes CDR1 MDHEN and CDR2 SYDVKM. In DNA, the CDR3 is TGTGCCAGCAGTTCCCTTACTAGCGGGGGGATGGTGGAGACCCAGCACTTC. Translated, it gives CASSSLTSGGMVETQHF.

The genes are TRBV13 and TRBJ2-4; D is tentatively TRBD1 or TRBD2 (5 bases each). CDR3 length: 16 amino acids. Germline V gives CDR1 PRHDT, CDR2 FYEKMQ (reference sequence). The V end lost 4 bases, the J end lost 6 bases, and 19 bases lay between the germline ends. The CDR3 loop is CASSSARPPGGNIQYF. CDR3 nucleotide sequence: TGTGCCAGCAGCTCGGCCCGTCCCCCTGGGGGAAACATTCAGTACTTC.

For the CDR3, the DNA is TGTGCCAGCAGCAAAGACAGGTACAATGAGCAGTTCTTC. Translating gives CASSKDRYNEQFF. J is TRBJ2-1 and V is TRBV11-3; D possibly corresponds to TRBD1 (6 bases). CDR3 length: 13 amino acids. Trimming stripped 5 bases from V and 4 bases from J, with 9 bases between. Germline CDR1 and CDR2: SGHNT and YENEEA. Full variable domain (missing parts from reference TRBV11-3 and TRBJ2-1): EAGVVQSPRYKIIEKKQPVAFWCNPISGHNTLYWYLQNLGQGPELLIRYENEEAVDDSQLPKDRFSAERLKGVDSTLKIQPAELGDSAVYLCASSKDRYNEQFFGPGTRLTVL.

The chain combines TRBV20-1 with TRBJ2-6; 7 bases are a match to TRBD1. This CDR3 region has 15 residues. Germline loops: CDR1 DFQATT, CDR2 SNEGSKA (reference sequence). V lost 6 bases and J lost 0; bases outside the gene matches: 5. The CDR3 reads CSAYRGVSGANVLTF. The CDR3 region has the DNA TGCAGTGCGTACAGGGGAGTCTCTGGGGCCAACGTCCTGACTTTC.

This clonotype was counted between two and nine times. The chain carries TRBV20-1 and TRBJ1-4; 8 nucleotides align to TRBD1. The ends lost 6 bases at V and 3 bases at J; junction bases unmatched: 12. The CDR3 sequence is 16 residues long. The germline V gene has CDR1 DFQATT and CDR2 SNEGSKA (reference sequence). In DNA form, the CDR3 reads TGCAGTGCCCCGGACAGGGCGGAAGGGGCTAATGAAAAACTGTTTTTT. As protein: CSAPDRAEGANEKLFF.